The present entry profiles one T cell receptor (beta chain) with its context. The data belong to a study of blood T cell repertoires in COVID-19. Study overall: Sites across the United States, Italy and Spain contributed samples from acute and convalescent COVID-19.

Libraries were prepared by immunoSEQ multiplex PCR; TCRdb keeps only in-frame clonotypes and omits some of them. The sample shows 150,000 to 200,000 clones, around 82% of them seen only once. The CDR3 is 13 residues long. V lost 5 bases to trimming and J lost 2 bases; unmatched junction nucleotides: 3. This chain joins TRBV12-3 or TRBV12-4 and TRBJ2-7; the match to TRBD1 covers 7 bases. Material: peripheral blood. The receptor was derived from a woman in her thirties or forties with COVID-19, enrolled during active disease. The CDR3, as DNA: TGTGCCAGCAGTCCTGGACAGGCCTACGAGCAGTACGTC. Its translation: CASSPGQAYEQYV.